The 21 T cell receptor beta chains below all came from one sample that was sequenced in a study of T cell changes during pregnancy in multiple sclerosis. Assay used: immunoSEQ multiplex PCR; TCRdb lists only in-frame clones, some missing. The sample yields approximately 13,000 clones, 88% seen once. Sequencing was performed on CD8+ T cells from peripheral blood mononuclear cells, taken in the second trimester of pregnancy. The receptors shown here come from a female donor in good health, enrolled as a control in a pregnancy study.

A single count supports this clone. The chain is built from TRBV27 and TRBJ2-7; D is uncertain. This CDR3 is 14 amino acids long. V was shortened by 6 bases and J by 0 bases, with 12 bases between the two germline ends. The germline CDR1 and CDR2 sequences are MNHEY and SMNVEV (reference sequence). CDR3 sequence reads: CASRDMGRSYEQYF. The CDR3 coding sequence is TGTGCCAGCAGAGACATGGGCCGCTCCTACGAGCAGTACTTC.

The chain is built from TRBV5-4 and TRBJ2-7; 9 nucleotides line up with TRBD2. The germline CDR1 and CDR2 sequences are SGHNT and YYREEE (reference sequence). J lost 8 bases, V lost 4 bases, and 13 bases had no gene match. The CDR3 extends over 15 amino acids. This CDR3 reads CASSPGLAVHNKQYF. Written as DNA, the CDR3 is TGTGCCAGCAGCCCGGGACTAGCAGTGCATAACAAGCAGTACTTC.

The CDR3 DNA follows: TGCGCCAGCAGCCCTAGGTTGAGGACAGAGTATTCGTATGGGGCCAACGTCCTGACTTTC. This encodes CASSPRLRTEYSYGANVLTF. The chain couples TRBV4-3 to TRBJ2-6; perhaps TRBD1 as D (6 bases). The CDR3 runs to 20 residues. Between the trimmed V and J ends, which lost 4 bases and 3 bases, there was a span of 25 bases. Germline CDR1 is LGHNA and CDR2 is YSLEER.

The V and J genes are TRBV29-1 and TRBJ2-2; no definite D call. The CDR3 is made up of 14 amino acids. Germline CDR1 SQVTM, CDR2 ANQGSEA. Trimming took 7 bases from V and 3 from J, leaving 15 bases between them. The DNA of the CDR3 is TGCAGCGCTAAACGTGACGGGTACACCGGGGAGCTGTTTTTT. This encodes CSAKRDGYTGELFF.

V usage is TRBV27 and J usage is TRBJ1-2; D possibly corresponds to TRBD1 (6 bases). There are 16 residues in the CDR3. The germline V gene encodes CDR1 MNHEY and CDR2 SMNVEV (reference sequence). Trimming removed 6 bases from V and 4 bases from J, with 21 bases in between. The CDR3 sequence: CASSPGQIPHFYGYTF. CDR3 nucleotide sequence: TGTGCCAGCAGCCCAGGACAGATCCCCCACTTCTATGGCTACACCTTC.

The rearrangement uses TRBV27 and TRBJ2-6; D is undetermined. Germline V gives CDR1 MNHEY, CDR2 SMNVEV (reference sequence). CDR3 length: 13 amino acids. Trimming took 6 bases from V and 1 from J, leaving 4 bases between them. This chain's CDR3 is CASRRSGANVLTF. The DNA for the CDR3 is TGTGCCAGCAGGAGATCTGGGGCCAACGTCCTGACTTTC.

The CDR3 nucleotides read TGCGCCAGCAGCTTGGCCGGGACAGGCAGCGATGGTTATGGCTACACCTTC. This sequence encodes CASSLAGTGSDGYGYTF. The chain recombines TRBV5-1 with TRBJ1-2; the match to TRBD1 covers 8 bases. J was trimmed by 5 bases and V by 0 bases; bases with no gene match: 12. Germline V gene data show CDR1 as SGHRS and CDR2 as YFSETQ. The CDR3 sequence is 17 residues long.

The chain has TRBV6-4 and TRBJ2-1; possibly TRBD2 for D (5 bases). The germline V gene encodes CDR1 MRHNA and CDR2 SNTAGT. V lost 4 bases to trimming and J lost 8 bases, with 18 bases between them. The CDR3 runs 15 residues. The CDR3 DNA is TGTGCCAGCAGTGTCACCCCTGAGGGCCCCCATGAGCAGTTCTTC. This gives the protein CASSVTPEGPHEQFF.

The V and J genes are TRBV4-3 and TRBJ2-1; tentative D call: TRBD2 (5 bases). This CDR3 region has 17 residues. V dropped 2 bases and J dropped 0 bases, with 14 bases sitting between them. Germline CDR1 is LGHNA and CDR2 is YSLEER. The CDR3 sequence is CASSQTPLGSSYNEQFF. In DNA, the CDR3 is TGCGCCAGCAGCCAAACACCCCTAGGGAGCTCCTACAATGAGCAGTTCTTC.

The chain links TRBV9 to TRBJ2-3; 8 bases align to TRBD2. This CDR3 is built from 14 residues. The V segment lost 2 bases and the J segment 3 bases; nucleotides outside the gene matches: 2. The V gene's germline CDR1 is SGDLS and CDR2 YYNGEE. The CDR3 protein is CASSVGGDTDTQYF. Written as DNA, the CDR3 is TGTGCCAGCAGCGTCGGGGGGGATACAGATACGCAGTATTTT.

The rearrangement links TRBV6-5 to TRBJ2-7; 7 bases line up with TRBD2. The CDR3 totals 14 residues. V gave up 2 bases and J gave up 2 bases; unmatched junction bases: 3. Looked up from germline, CDR1 is MNHEY and CDR2 is SVGAGI. The CDR3 bases are TGTGCCAGCAGTTACCGGCTAGCGGCCTACGAGCAGTACTTC. It translates to CASSYRLAAYEQYF.

This clone came up a few times. The gene calls are TRBV6-4 and TRBJ1-5; D possibly corresponds to TRBD1 (6 bases). V lost 3 bases, J lost 3 bases, and 6 bases lay in between. The CDR3 loop spans 13 amino acids. Germline V gene sequence: CDR1 MRHNA, CDR2 SNTAGT. The CDR3: CASSEGANQPQHF. DNA of the CDR3: TGTGCCAGCAGTGAGGGGGCCAATCAGCCCCAGCATTTT.

The rearrangement uses TRBV7-8 and TRBJ1-4, with 8 bases matching TRBD1. The length of the CDR3 is 15 residues. Germline lookup yields CDR1 SGHVS and CDR2 FQNEAQ. Trimming removed 6 bases from V and 8 bases from J; junction bases left unmatched: 11. The CDR3 nucleotides read TGTGCCAGCAGGAACAGCGACAGGGGAGGGGAAAAACTGTTTTTT. Translated, it gives CASRNSDRGGEKLFF.

The CDR3 loop reads CASSQEGGSSYEQYF. CDR3 sequence (DNA): TGTGCCAGCAGCCAAGAGGGGGGGAGCTCCTACGAGCAGTACTTC. The chain joins TRBV7-9 to TRBJ2-7; D possibly corresponds to TRBD2 (7 bases). Trimming shortened V by 5 bases and J by 0 bases, and 14 bases separated the two germline ends. Germline V gives CDR1 SEHNR, CDR2 FQNEAQ (reference sequence). CDR3 length: 15 residues.

The chain employs TRBV9 and TRBJ2-7; TRBD2 matches at 10 bases. The CDR3 runs 16 residues. Germline assignment: CDR1 SGDLS and CDR2 YYNGEE. Germline trimming cut 0 bases from V and 0 bases from J; bases unmatched to any gene: 3. Here the CDR3 reads CASSVGSSGSSYEQYF. CDR3 bases: TGTGCCAGCAGCGTAGGTTCTAGCGGGAGCTCCTACGAGCAGTACTTC.

The genes are TRBV2 and TRBJ1-1; 7 nucleotides line up with TRBD1. This CDR3 is 15 amino acids long. Germline V gene sequence: CDR1 SNHLY, CDR2 FYNNEI. V was pared by 3 bases and J by 2 bases, with 6 bases of the junction left unmatched. DNA for the CDR3: TGTGCCAGCAGTGAGGGCAGGGGGATTAACACTGAAGCTTTCTTT. Translation: CASSEGRGINTEAFF.

This clone was observed a single time. The chain couples TRBV7-2 to TRBJ2-5; the match to TRBD2 covers 14 bases. The CDR3 has 16 residues. Germline CDR1 SGHTA, CDR2 FQGNSA. Germline trimming cut 6 bases from V and 7 bases from J; bases unmatched to any gene: 10. CDR3 in amino acids: CASSRGLAGEAGTQYF. The CDR3 DNA reads as TGTGCCAGCAGTAGGGGACTAGCGGGAGAAGCTGGGACCCAGTACTTC.

The chain recombines TRBV30 with TRBJ2-5, with TRBD1 identical over 8 bases. The CDR3 sequence is 14 residues long. Looked up from germline, CDR1 is GTSNPN and CDR2 is SVGIG (reference sequence). V was clipped by 5 bases and J by 5 bases; unmatched bases: 10. DNA for the CDR3: TGTGCCTGGGCAACCGGGACAGGAGGCGAGACCCAGTACTTC. It is translated as CAWATGTGGETQYF.

The gene calls are TRBV6-4 and TRBJ2-7; 8 nucleotides agree with TRBD2. Looked up from germline, CDR1 is MRHNA and CDR2 is SNTAGT. The CDR3 length is 15 residues. After removal of 8 bases from V and 3 bases from J, the junction contained 12 bases not matched to a gene. CDR3 sequence: CASRAQAGDVYEQYF. In DNA, the CDR3 is TGTGCCAGCCGCGCCCAAGCGGGAGATGTCTACGAGCAGTACTTC.

This chain uses TRBV27 with TRBJ2-3; D might be TRBD2 (6 bases). The germline V and J ends were trimmed by 2 bases and 5 bases, with 8 bases remaining between them. From germline, CDR1 is MNHEY and CDR2 SMNVEV (reference sequence). This CDR3 is built from 13 residues. CDR3 region: CASSLPGEDTQYF. For the CDR3, the DNA is TGTGCCAGCAGTTTACCGGGGGAAGATACGCAGTATTTT.

This clone was seen once. The chain joins TRBV10-3 to TRBJ2-3; D might be TRBD2 (6 bases). V was trimmed by 2 bases and J by 5 bases, leaving 8 bases between them. The V gene's germline CDR1 is ENHRY and CDR2 SYGVKD. The CDR3 is 13 amino acids. The CDR3 spells CAISEAGLDTQYF. For the CDR3, the DNA is TGTGCCATCAGTGAGGCGGGACTAGATACGCAGTATTTT.